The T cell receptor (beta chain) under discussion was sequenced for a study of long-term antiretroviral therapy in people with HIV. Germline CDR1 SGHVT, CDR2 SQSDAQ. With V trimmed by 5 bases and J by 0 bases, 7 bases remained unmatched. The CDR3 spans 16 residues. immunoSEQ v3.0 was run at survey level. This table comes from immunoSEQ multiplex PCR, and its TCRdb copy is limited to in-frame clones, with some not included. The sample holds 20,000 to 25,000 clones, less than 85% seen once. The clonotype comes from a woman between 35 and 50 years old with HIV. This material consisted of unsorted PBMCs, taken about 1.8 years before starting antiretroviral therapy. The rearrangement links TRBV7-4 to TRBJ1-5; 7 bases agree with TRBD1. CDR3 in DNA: TGTGCCAGCAGCGCCGGGACAGACTTTAGCAATCAGCCCCAGCATTTT. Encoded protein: CASSAGTDFSNQPQHF.